This TCR beta chain was documented in a study of T cell changes during pregnancy in multiple sclerosis. V lost 1 base and J lost 6, with 15 bases in between. The CDR3 is 15 amino acids. The germline V gene encodes CDR1 MNHNS and CDR2 SASEGT. Produced via immunoSEQ multiplex PCR; TCRdb's table is partial and in-frame only. This table holds 18,000 or so clones, more than 75% found once. The TCR sequence derives from a female donor in good health, enrolled as a control in a pregnancy study. Here the sequenced sample was CD8+ T cells from peripheral blood mononuclear cells, taken in the third trimester of pregnancy. J is TRBJ1-2 and V is TRBV6-1; D is unclear. The CDR3 sequence: CASSEVETSIHGYTF. Written as DNA, the CDR3 is TGTGCCAGCAGTGAAGTAGAGACATCCATCCATGGCTACACCTTC.